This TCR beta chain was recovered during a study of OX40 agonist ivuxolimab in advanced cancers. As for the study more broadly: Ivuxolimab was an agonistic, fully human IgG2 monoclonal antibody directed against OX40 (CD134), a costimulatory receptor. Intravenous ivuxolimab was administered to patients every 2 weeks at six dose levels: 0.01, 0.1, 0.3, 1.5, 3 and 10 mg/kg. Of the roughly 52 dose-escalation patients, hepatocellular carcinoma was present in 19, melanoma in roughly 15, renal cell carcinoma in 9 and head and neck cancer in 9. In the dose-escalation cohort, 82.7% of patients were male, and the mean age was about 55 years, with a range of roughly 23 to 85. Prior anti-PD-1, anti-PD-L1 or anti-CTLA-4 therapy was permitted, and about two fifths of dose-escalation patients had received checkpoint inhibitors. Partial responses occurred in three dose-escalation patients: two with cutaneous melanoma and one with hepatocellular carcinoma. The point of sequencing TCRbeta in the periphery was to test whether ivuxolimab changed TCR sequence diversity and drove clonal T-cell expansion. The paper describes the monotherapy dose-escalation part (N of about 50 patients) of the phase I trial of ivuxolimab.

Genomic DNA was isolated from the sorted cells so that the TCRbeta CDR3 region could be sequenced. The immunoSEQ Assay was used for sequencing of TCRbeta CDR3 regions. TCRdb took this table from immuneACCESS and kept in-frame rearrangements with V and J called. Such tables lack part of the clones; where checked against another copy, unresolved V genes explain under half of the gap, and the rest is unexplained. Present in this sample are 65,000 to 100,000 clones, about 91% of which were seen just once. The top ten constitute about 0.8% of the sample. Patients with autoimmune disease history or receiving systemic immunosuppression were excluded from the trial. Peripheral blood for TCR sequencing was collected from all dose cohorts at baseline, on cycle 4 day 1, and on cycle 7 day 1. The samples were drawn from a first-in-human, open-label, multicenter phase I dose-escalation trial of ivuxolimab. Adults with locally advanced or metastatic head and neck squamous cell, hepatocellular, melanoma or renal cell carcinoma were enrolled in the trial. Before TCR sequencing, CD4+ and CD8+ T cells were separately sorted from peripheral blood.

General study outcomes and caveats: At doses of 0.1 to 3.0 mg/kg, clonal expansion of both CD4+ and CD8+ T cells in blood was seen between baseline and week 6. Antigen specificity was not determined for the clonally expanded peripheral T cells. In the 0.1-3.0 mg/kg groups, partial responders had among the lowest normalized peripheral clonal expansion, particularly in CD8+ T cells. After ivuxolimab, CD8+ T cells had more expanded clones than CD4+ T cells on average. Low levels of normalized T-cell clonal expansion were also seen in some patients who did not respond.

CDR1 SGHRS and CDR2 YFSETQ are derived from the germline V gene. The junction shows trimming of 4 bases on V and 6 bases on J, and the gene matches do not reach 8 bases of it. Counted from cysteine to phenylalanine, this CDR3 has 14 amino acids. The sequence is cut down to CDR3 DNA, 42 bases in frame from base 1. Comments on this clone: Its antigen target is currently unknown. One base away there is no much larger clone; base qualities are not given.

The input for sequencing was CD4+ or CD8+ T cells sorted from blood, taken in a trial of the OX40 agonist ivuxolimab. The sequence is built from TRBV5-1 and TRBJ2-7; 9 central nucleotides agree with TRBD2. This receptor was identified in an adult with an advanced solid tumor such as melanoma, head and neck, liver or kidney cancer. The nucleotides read TGCGCCAGCAGCCTCCCTAGCGGGATCGGCGAGCAGTACTTC. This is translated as CASSLPSGIGEQYF. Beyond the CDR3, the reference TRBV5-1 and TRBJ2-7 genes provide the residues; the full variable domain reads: KAGVTQTPRYLIKTRGQQVTLSCSPISGHRSVSWYQQTPGQGLQFLFEYFSETQRNKGNFPGRFSGRQFSNSRSEMNVSTLELGDSALYLCASSLPSGIGEQYFGPGTRLTVT.